This TCR beta chain was captured in a study of a mutant IDH1 vaccine in newly diagnosed glioma. Study-level background: The earlier regimen, radiotherapy, temozolomide, or both, was most often both.

The CDR3 contains 15 residues. Germline V CDR1 and CDR2: MNHEY, SVGAGI. Unmatched junction bases numbered 5, after V lost 0 bases and J lost 5 bases. Broader study findings: Among top peripheral T cell clonotypes, changes seemed unrelated to pseudoprogression.

For this clone: The antigen is not known.

Time point of the sample: baseline, week 1 (first vaccination visit). The treatment is: pre-vaccination baseline after standard-of-care therapy. The assay was immunoSEQ multiplex PCR, and TCRdb's table has in-frame clones only and misses some. Of roughly 38,000 clones in the sample, around 78% were seen once. The sequence came from a man between 35 and 55 years old with glioma. Some clones in this sample may be carry-over from other donors' samples. This specimen was PBMCs, taken from a glioma patient treated with radiotherapy, temozolomide or both. This chain links TRBV6-5 with TRBJ1-2; 8 bases fit TRBD1. Written as DNA, the CDR3 is TGTGCCAGCAGTTACTCGCGGACAGGGAGGTATGGCTACACCTTC. This sequence encodes CASSYSRTGRYGYTF.